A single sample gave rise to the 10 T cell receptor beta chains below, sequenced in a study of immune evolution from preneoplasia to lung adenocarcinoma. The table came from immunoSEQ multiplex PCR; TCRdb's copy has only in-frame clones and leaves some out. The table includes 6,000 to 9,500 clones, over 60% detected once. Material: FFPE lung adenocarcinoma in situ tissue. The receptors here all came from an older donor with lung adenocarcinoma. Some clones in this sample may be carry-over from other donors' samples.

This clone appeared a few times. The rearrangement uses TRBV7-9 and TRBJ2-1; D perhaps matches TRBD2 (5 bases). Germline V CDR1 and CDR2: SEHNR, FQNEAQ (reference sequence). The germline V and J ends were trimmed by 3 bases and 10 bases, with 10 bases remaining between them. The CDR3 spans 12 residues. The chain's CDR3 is CASSFLATEQFF. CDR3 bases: TGTGCCAGCAGCTTCCTAGCCACGGAGCAGTTCTTC.

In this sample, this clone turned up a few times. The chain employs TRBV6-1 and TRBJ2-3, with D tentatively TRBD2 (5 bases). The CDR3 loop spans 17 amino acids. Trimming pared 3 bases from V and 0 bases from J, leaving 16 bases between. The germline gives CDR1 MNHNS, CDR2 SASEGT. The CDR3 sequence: CASSESRFGGSTDTQYF. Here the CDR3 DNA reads TGTGCCAGCAGTGAGAGTCGATTCGGCGGGAGCACAGATACGCAGTATTTT.

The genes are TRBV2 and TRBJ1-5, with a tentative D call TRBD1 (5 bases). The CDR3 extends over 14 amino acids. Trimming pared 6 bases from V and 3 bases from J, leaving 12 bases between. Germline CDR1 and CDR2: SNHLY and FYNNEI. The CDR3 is CASRQSGVNQPQHF. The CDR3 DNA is TGTGCCAGCAGGCAGTCGGGGGTCAATCAGCCCCAGCATTTT.

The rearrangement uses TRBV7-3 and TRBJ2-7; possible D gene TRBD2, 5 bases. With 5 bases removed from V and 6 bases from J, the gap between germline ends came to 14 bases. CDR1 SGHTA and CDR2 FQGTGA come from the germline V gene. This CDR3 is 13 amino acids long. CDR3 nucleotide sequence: TGTGCCAGCAGCGCGACCCGGGCGGGCGAGCAGTACTTC. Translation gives CASSATRAGEQYF. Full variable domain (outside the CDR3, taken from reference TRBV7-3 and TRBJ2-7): GAGVSQTPSNKVTEKGKYVELRCDPISGHTALYWYRQSLGQGPEFLIYFQGTGAADDSGLPNDRFFAVRPEGSVSTLKIQRTERGDSAVYLCASSATRAGEQYFGPGTRLTVT.

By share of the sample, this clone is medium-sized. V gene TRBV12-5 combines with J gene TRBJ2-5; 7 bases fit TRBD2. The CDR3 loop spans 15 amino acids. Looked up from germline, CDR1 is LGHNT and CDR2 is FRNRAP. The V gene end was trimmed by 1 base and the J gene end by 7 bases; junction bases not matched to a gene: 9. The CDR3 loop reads CASGLEGRAIVTQYF. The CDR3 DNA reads TGTGCTAGTGGTTTGGAGGGGAGGGCCATTGTGACCCAGTACTTC.

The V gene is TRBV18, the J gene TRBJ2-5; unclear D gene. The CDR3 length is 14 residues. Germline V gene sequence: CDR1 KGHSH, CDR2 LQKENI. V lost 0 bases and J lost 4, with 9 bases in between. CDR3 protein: CASSPPPTGETQYF. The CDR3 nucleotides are TGTGCCAGCTCACCACCGCCAACGGGAGAGACCCAGTACTTC.

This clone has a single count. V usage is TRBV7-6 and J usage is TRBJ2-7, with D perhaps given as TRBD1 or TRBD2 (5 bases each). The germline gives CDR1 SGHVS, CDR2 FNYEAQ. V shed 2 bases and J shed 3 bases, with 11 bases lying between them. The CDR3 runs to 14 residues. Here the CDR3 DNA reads TGTGCCAGCAGCTTAATGAGGGGTAACTACGAGCAGTACTTC. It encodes CASSLMRGNYEQYF.

CDR3 sequence: CASSADLGEQFF. In DNA, the CDR3 is TGCGCCAGCAGCGCCGACTTGGGTGAGCAGTTCTTC. The chain joins TRBV5-1 to TRBJ2-1; no definite D call. The CDR3 runs 12 residues. Germline V lookup: CDR1 SGHRS, CDR2 YFSETQ. Trimming took off 4 bases at V and 9 bases at J, with 11 bases between the two ends.

The CDR3 DNA reads TGTGCCTGGAGTTGGAGCGGAGGCTACAATGAGCAGTTCTTC. Its translation is CAWSWSGGYNEQFF. The chain combines TRBV30 with TRBJ2-1; possible D gene TRBD2, 5 bases. With 2 bases removed from V and 3 bases from J, the gap between germline ends came to 11 bases. The CDR3 length is 14 residues. CDR1 is GTSNPN and CDR2 is SVGIG in the germline V gene (reference sequence).

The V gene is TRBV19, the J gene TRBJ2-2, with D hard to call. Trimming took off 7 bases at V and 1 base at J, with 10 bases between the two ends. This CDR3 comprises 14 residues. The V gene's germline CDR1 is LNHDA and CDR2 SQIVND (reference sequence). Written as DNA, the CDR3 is TGTGCCAGTACCTGGGCCGAGAACACCGGGGAGCTGTTTTTT. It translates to CASTWAENTGELFF.